The 9 T cell receptor beta chains in this list originate from one sample, sequenced in a study of blood T cell repertoires in COVID-19. TCRdb's table, derived via immunoSEQ multiplex PCR, lists solely in-frame clones and lacks some. Of 300,000 to 400,000 clones in the sample, over 80% were seen once. The sample was peripheral blood. These receptors all come from a woman in her fifties or sixties with COVID-19, enrolled during active disease.

This clone was counted a single time. The chain carries TRBV24-1 and TRBJ2-2; D remains ambiguous. V was trimmed by 5 bases and J by 6 bases, leaving 6 bases between them. This CDR3 contains 12 residues. Germline V CDR1 and CDR2: KGHDR, SFDVKD. CDR3 DNA sequence: TGTGCCACCAGTGCACGGGCCGGGGAGCTGTTTTTT. Translating gives CATSARAGELFF.

The chain has TRBV5-4 and TRBJ2-3, with D possibly TRBD1 on 6 matching bases. The CDR3 contains 15 residues. Germline-derived CDR1 and CDR2 are SGHNT and YYREEE (reference sequence). With 4 bases removed from V and 0 bases from J, the gap between germline ends came to 12 bases. This chain's CDR3 is CASSLRDISTDTQYF. CDR3 nucleotides: TGTGCCAGCAGCCTCCGGGACATCAGCACAGATACGCAGTATTTT.

The chain recombines TRBV5-1 with TRBJ2-2, with D possibly TRBD1 on 5 matching bases. Per the germline V gene, CDR1 is SGHRS and CDR2 is YFSETQ. V lost 4 bases and J 5 bases, leaving 18 bases between the germline ends. This CDR3 is 16 amino acids long. CDR3 in DNA: TGCGCCAGCAGCGCCCGACAGAAGGCCCAAACCGGGGAGCTGTTTTTT. Its protein product is CASSARQKAQTGELFF.

The J gene is TRBJ2-5, the V gene TRBV28, with 11 bases that match TRBD1. J was trimmed by 2 bases and V by 5 bases; bases with no gene match: 7. Germline CDR1 and CDR2: MDHEN and SYDVKM. The CDR3 length is 16 residues. The CDR3 DNA follows: TGTGCCAGCAGTGAGGACAGGGGGCGTTTTCAAGAGACCCAGTACTTC. Amino acids: CASSEDRGRFQETQYF.

This clone was observed a single time. The chain is built from TRBV2 and TRBJ2-3, with a tentative D call TRBD2 (7 bases). V dropped 7 bases and J dropped 4 bases, with 18 bases sitting between them. The CDR3 length is 15 residues. Germline V CDR1 and CDR2: SNHLY, FYNNEI. CDR3 protein: CASIDVGGRADTQYF. The CDR3 bases are TGTGCCAGCATCGATGTGGGGGGGCGCGCAGATACGCAGTATTTT.

The chain employs TRBV4-2 and TRBJ2-1, with 12 bases matching TRBD2. J gave up 5 bases and V 3 bases, and 5 bases lay outside the gene matches. CDR1 is LGHNA, CDR2 YNFKEQ, per germline. CDR3 length: 16 amino acids. The CDR3 DNA is TGTGCCAGCAGCCATACTCTAGCGGGAGGGGACAATGAGCAGTTCTTC. It encodes CASSHTLAGGDNEQFF.

The sample holds many counts of this clone. The V and J genes are TRBV19 and TRBJ1-2; TRBD1 is a possible D gene (5 bases). This CDR3 is 12 amino acids long. From germline, CDR1 is LNHDA and CDR2 SQIVND (reference sequence). V gave up 3 bases and J gave up 8 bases, with 10 bases separating them. Here the CDR3 reads CASSIGGVGYTF. Written as DNA, the CDR3 is TGTGCCAGTAGTATCGGAGGGGTAGGCTACACCTTC.

This clone was seen a handful of times. The rearrangement uses TRBV19 and TRBJ1-1; perhaps TRBD1 as D (5 bases). The CDR3 loop spans 11 amino acids. Germline lookup yields CDR1 LNHDA and CDR2 SQIVND (reference sequence). Trimming left V 6 bases short and J 7 bases short, with 9 bases between. CDR3 loop: CASRDTHEAFF. CDR3 in DNA: TGTGCCAGTAGGGACACTCATGAAGCTTTCTTT.

This clone was seen a single time. The chain couples TRBV6-5 to TRBJ1-2; D might be TRBD1 (5 bases). Trimming cost V 8 bases and J 8 bases, with 15 bases left between them. The length of the CDR3 is 12 residues. Germline CDR1 reads MNHEY; CDR2 reads SVGAGI. This CDR3 is CASGSWGRGYTF. The CDR3 DNA reads as TGTGCCAGCGGTTCGTGGGGGAGGGGCTACACCTTC.